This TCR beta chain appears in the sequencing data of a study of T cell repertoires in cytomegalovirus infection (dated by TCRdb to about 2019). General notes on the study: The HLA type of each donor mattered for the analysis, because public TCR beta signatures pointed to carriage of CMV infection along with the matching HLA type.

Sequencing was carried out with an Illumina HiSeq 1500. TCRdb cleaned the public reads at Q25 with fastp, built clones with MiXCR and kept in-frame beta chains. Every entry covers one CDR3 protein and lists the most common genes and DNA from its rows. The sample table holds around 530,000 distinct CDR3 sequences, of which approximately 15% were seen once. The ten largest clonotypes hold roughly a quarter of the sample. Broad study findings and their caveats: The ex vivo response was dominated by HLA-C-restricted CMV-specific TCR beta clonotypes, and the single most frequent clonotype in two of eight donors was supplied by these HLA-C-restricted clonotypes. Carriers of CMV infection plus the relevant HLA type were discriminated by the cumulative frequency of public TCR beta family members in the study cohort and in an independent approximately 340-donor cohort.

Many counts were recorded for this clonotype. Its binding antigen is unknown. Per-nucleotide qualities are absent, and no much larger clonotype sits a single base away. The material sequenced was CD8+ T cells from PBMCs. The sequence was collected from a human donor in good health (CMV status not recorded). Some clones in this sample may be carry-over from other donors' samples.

The nucleotides read TGCAGCGGCGACGACAGCAATCAAGAGACCCAGTACTTC. Its protein reads: CSGDDSNQETQYF. The chain employs TRBV29-1 and TRBJ2-5; a tentative D call is TRBD1 (5 bases match). The trim is 7 bases for V and 2 bases for J, with a gap of 14 bases between the germline ends. Spanning cysteine to phenylalanine, the CDR3 consists of 13 amino acids. The DNA shown is the 39-base CDR3, in frame from base 1. As encoded in the germline V gene, CDR1 is SQVTM while CDR2 is ANQGSEA.